This TCR beta chain is drawn from a study of technical replicates of blood from a few donors. The sample holds a few counts of this clone. Here immunoSEQ multiplex PCR was the method, and the copy in TCRdb shows in-frame clones only, minus some. Found here are 65,000 to 75,000 clones, approximately 86% of them singletons; the top ten hold around 5.1%. CDR1 is SGHTA, CDR2 FQGTGA, per germline. V gave up 5 bases and J gave up 6 bases, with 13 bases separating them. This CDR3 is built from 13 residues. The TCR comes from a human donor in good health. Some clones in this sample may be carry-over from other donors' samples. The chain carries TRBV7-3 and TRBJ1-1, with a weak D call TRBD1 (5 bases). The specimen sequenced was PBMCs. CDR3 bases: TGTGCCAGCAGCCTTCAGGGAGGCGCTGAAGCTTTCTTT. Protein: CASSLQGGAEAFF.